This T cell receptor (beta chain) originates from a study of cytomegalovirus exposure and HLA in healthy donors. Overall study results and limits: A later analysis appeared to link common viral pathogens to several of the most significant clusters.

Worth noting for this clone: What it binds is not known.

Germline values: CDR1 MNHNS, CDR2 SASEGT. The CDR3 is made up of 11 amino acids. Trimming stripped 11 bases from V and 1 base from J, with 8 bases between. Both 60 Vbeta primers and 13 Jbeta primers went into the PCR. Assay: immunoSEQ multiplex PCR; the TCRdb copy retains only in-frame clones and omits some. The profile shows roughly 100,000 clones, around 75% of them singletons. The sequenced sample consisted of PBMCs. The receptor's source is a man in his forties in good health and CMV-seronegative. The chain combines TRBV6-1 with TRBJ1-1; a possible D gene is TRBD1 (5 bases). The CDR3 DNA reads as TGTGCCGGGGGGGAGAACACTGAAGCTTTCTTT. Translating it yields CAGGENTEAFF.